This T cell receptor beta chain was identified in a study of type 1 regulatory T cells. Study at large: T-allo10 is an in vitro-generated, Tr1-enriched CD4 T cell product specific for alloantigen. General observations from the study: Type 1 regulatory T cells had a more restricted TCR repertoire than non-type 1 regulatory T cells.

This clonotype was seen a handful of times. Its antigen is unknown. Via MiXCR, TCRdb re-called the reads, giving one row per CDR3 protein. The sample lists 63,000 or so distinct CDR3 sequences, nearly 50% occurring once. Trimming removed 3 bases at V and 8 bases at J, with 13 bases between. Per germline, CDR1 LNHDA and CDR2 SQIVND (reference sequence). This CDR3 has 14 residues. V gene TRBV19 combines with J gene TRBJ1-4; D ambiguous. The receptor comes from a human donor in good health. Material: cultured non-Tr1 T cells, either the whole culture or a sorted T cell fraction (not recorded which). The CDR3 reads CASSMEGSREKLFF. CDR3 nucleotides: TGTGCCAGTAGTATGGAAGGTTCTCGAGAAAAACTGTTTTTT.